The rows below give T cell receptor beta chains drawn from one sample of a study of blood T cell repertoires in COVID-19. Measured with immunoSEQ multiplex PCR; TCRdb has only the in-frame clones, and not every one. The sample has about 280,000 clones; roughly 87% are singletons. Material: peripheral blood. These receptors were collected from a man younger than 30 with active or convalescent COVID-19. CDR3s include the opening cysteine and the closing phenylalanine or tryptophan. D genes are given only for firm matches. Clone size is given for some rows only: seen once, a few or many times, or a class if the clone is expanded.

>TRBD1|TRBV2|TRBJ1-2|NA
TGTGCCAGCAGTGAAGAAGGGACAGGGGCCTTTAACTATGGCTACACCTTC
CASSEEGTGAFNYGYTF
>TRBD1|TRBV5-4|TRBJ1-2|NA
TGTGCCAGCAGCTGGGGGGACAGGGATCACTATGGCTACACCTTC
CASSWGDRDHYGYTF
>NA|TRBV7-9|TRBJ2-7|NA
TGTGCCACCGGTATGGGTAGGGTAGCGGACCTCTCCTACGAGCAGTACTTC
CATGMGRVADLSYEQYF
>NA|TRBV6-5|TRBJ1-6|NA
TGTGCCAGCAGTTACAGCGGGTATAATTCACCCCTCCACTTT
CASSYSGYNSPLHF
>NA|TRBV5-6|TRBJ2-1|NA
TGTGCCAGCAGCTTGGGTAGCGGCCCCGAGCAGTTCTTC
CASSLGSGPEQFF
>TRBD2|TRBV9|TRBJ2-7|once
TGTGCCAGCAGCGTAGAGGGACTAGCCGACGAGCAGTACTTC
CASSVEGLADEQYF
>TRBD2|TRBV4-3|TRBJ2-7|NA
TGCGCCAGCAGCCAAGATCTACTAGCGGGGGGATCATCTTACGAGCAGTACTTC
CASSQDLLAGGSSYEQYF
>NA|TRBV19|TRBJ1-2|NA
TGTGCCAGTAGTATTAAACAGGACTATGGCTACACCTTC
CASSIKQDYGYTF
>NA|TRBV4-3|TRBJ1-2|few
TGCGCCAGCAGCCAAGAACCCCTTGCAGGGGTCTACGGCTACACCTTC
CASSQEPLAGVYGYTF
>TRBD2|TRBV4-1|TRBJ2-3|NA
TGCGCCAGCAGCCCAGGCCTCGGGAGGGAACCCACAGATACGCAGTATTTT
CASSPGLGREPTDTQYF